This T cell receptor beta chain was sequenced during a study of identical twins. Whole-study findings and limits: Weaker excess twin sharing was observed in beta out-of-frame sequences. Monozygotic twin pairs showed more out-of-frame TCR alpha sharing than models estimated.

TCRdb used MiXCR to reprocess the 5' RACE reads, holding one entry per CDR3 protein. The sample holds 1,800,000 or so distinct CDR3 sequences, around 29% seen once. Germline CDR1 MDHEN, CDR2 SYDVKM. Unmatched junction bases numbered 10, after V lost 6 bases and J lost 1 base. The CDR3 runs 17 residues. Each donor (without exception) was a healthy Caucasian. In its sample, this clonotype was seen once. Its antigen remains unknown. The sequence was obtained from a newborn girl in good health. Sequenced input: cord blood. The rearrangement uses TRBV28 and TRBJ2-1; 9 nucleotides line up with TRBD2. CDR3 residues: CASSQVRAGGSYNEQFF. In nucleotides, the CDR3 is TGTGCCAGCAGCCAAGTTCGGGCGGGAGGGTCCTACAATGAGCAGTTCTTC.